This T cell receptor (beta chain) was recovered during a study of graft-versus-host responses after intestinal transplantation. Study summary: Grafts that recipients had were multivisceral, liver-intestinal, or isolated intestinal transplants.

This CDR3 is built from 19 residues. Trimming took off 4 bases at V and 2 bases at J, with 28 bases between the two ends. Germline CDR1 reads SGHDT; CDR2 reads YYEEEE. Of note for this clone: Its antigen is undetermined.

Assay used: immunoSEQ multiplex PCR; TCRdb lists only in-frame clones, some missing. The sample has around 89,000 clones, around 92% seen once; the top ten hold around 0.38%. Study-wide points: In patients with graft-donor T cell macrochimerism, allograft graft-versus-host to host-versus-graft clonal ratios were high. Peak circulating GvH clone levels were associated with early post-transplant HvG declines. There were GvH clones found in recipient marrow, and some of them appeared first in ileum or blood.

Source: unstimulated CD8+ T cells sorted from spleen or lymph node cells, taken before transplant. J is TRBJ2-7 and V is TRBV5-6; tentative D call: TRBD2 (5 bases). The source is a human donor who was the organ donor for an intestinal transplant. CDR3 DNA sequence: TGTGCCAGCAGCCATCGGACCGTCAGCCCCGTTACGCGGGCCTACGAGCAGTACTTC. Amino acid sequence: CASSHRTVSPVTRAYEQYF. The full variable domain, with the rest looked up from reference TRBV5-6 and TRBJ2-7, is DAGVTQSPTHLIKTRGQQVTLRCSPKSGHDTVSWYQQALGQGPQFIFQYYEEEERQRGNFPDRFSGHQFPNYSSELNVNALLLGDSALYLCASSHRTVSPVTRAYEQYFGPGTRLTVT.